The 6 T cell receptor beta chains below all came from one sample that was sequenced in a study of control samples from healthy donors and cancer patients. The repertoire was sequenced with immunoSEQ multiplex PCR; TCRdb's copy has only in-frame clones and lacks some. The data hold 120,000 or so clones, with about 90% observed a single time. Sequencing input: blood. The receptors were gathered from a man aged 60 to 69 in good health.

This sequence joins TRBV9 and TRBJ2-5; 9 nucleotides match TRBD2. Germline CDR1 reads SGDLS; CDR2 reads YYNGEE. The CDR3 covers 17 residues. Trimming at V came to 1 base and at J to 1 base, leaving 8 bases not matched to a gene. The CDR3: CASSVKGSGGLQETQYF. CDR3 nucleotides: TGTGCCAGCAGCGTAAAGGGGAGCGGGGGGCTCCAAGAGACCCAGTACTTC. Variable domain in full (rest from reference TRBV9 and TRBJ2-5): DSGVTQTPKHLITATGQRVTLRCSPRSGDLSVYWYQQSLDQGLQFLIQYYNGEERAKGNILERFSAQQFPDLHSELNLSSLELGDSALYFCASSVKGSGGLQETQYFGPGTRLLVL.

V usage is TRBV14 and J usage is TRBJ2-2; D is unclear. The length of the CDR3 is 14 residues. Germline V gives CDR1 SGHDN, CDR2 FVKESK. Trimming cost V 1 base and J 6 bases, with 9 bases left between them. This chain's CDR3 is CASSQARSPGELFF. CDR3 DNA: TGTGCCAGCAGCCAAGCACGGTCCCCCGGGGAGCTGTTTTTT.

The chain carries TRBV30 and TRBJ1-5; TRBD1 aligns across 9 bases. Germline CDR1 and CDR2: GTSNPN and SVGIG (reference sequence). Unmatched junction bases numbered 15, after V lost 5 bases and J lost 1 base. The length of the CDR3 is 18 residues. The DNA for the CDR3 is TGTGCCTGGGGACCCGGACAGGGGAGTTTTGGGAGCAATCAGCCCCAGCATTTT. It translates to CAWGPGQGSFGSNQPQHF.

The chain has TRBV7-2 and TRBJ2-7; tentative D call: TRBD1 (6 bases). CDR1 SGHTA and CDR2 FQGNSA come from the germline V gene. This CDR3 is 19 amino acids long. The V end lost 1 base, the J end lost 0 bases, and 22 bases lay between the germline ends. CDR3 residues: CASSLVGGTSKGVSYEQYF. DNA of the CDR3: TGTGCCAGCAGCTTAGTAGGGGGTACTTCGAAGGGGGTCTCCTACGAGCAGTACTTC.

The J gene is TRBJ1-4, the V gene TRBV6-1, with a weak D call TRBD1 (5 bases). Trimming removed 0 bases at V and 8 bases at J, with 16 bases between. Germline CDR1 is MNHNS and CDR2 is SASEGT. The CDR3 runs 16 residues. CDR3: CASSEAGWSGYEKLFF. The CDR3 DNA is TGTGCCAGCAGTGAAGCGGGATGGTCAGGGTACGAAAAACTGTTTTTT.

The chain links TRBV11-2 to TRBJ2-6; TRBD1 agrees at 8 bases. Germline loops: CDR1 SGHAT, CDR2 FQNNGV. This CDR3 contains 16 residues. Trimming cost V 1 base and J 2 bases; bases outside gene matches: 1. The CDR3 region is CASSLGQGTGANVLTF. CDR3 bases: TGTGCCAGCAGCTTAGGACAGGGGACTGGGGCCAACGTCCTGACTTTC.